What follows are 27 T cell receptor beta chains derived from one specimen sequenced in a study of T-cell memory formation after mild COVID-19. TCRdb passed the 5' RACE reads through MiXCR, listing each CDR3 protein once. The sample lists 470,000 or so distinct CDR3 sequences, more than 15% occurring once. Material: PBMCs or a T cell subset sorted from them (not recorded which). The receptors stem from a man between 18 and 35 years old who had mild COVID-19 (a few samples of this study predate the infection). Cell type and time point are not known.

The chain joins TRBV5-1 to TRBJ2-1; 7 nucleotides agree with TRBD2. The trim removed 7 bases at V and 0 bases at J, leaving 7 bases unmatched. Germline CDR1 and CDR2: SGHRS and YFSETQ. This CDR3 has 15 amino acids. The CDR3 region is CASGKRDRSYNEQFF. CDR3 bases: TGCGCCAGCGGGAAGCGGGATCGCTCCTACAATGAGCAGTTCTTC.

This clonotype has only a few counts. The V and J genes are TRBV29-1 and TRBJ2-7; D is possibly TRBD2 (5 bases). V was clipped by 6 bases and J by 3 bases, with 18 bases between them. Germline loops: CDR1 SQVTM, CDR2 ANQGSEA. The CDR3 sequence is 14 residues long. CDR3 nucleotides: TGCAGCGTCGCTTCTCGGTGGGGAGACTACGAGCAGTACTTC. Translated, it gives CSVASRWGDYEQYF.

The gene calls are TRBV30 and TRBJ2-5; D remains unclear. Trimming took 1 base from V and 4 from J, leaving 7 bases between them. The CDR3 is 12 residues long. Germline V gene lookup returns CDR1 GTSNPN and CDR2 SVGIG (reference sequence). The CDR3 DNA reads as TGTGCCTGGAGTGCCATGGCAGAGACCCAGTACTTC. This codes for CAWSAMAETQYF.

The sample holds many counts of this clonotype. This chain joins TRBV4-1 and TRBJ1-3; D not resolved. Trimming pared 5 bases from V and 1 base from J, leaving 12 bases between. From germline, CDR1 is MGHRA and CDR2 YSYEKL. The CDR3 has 15 amino acids. CDR3 sequence (DNA): TGCGCCAGCAGCAACCCATCGATTTCTGGAAACACCATATATTTT. This sequence encodes CASSNPSISGNTIYF.

The DNA for the CDR3 is TGTGCCAGCAGTGATTCAGGGGGATTCTACGAGCAGTACTTC. As protein: CASSDSGGFYEQYF. The rearrangement joins TRBV25-1 to TRBJ2-7; TRBD1 matches at 7 bases. Germline CDR1 is MGHDK and CDR2 is SYGVNS. The CDR3 extends over 14 amino acids. The ends lost 3 bases at V and 3 bases at J; junction bases unmatched: 5.

The chain recombines TRBV6-6 with TRBJ1-1, with 9 bases matching TRBD1. The CDR3 totals 14 residues. The ends lost 6 bases at V and 7 bases at J; junction bases unmatched: 9. Germline lookup yields CDR1 MNHNY and CDR2 SVGAGI (reference sequence). The CDR3, as DNA: TGTGCCAGCAGCTCCGGGACAGGGATGAATGAAGCTTTCTTT. Translated: CASSSGTGMNEAFF.

This clonotype was observed a few times. At one of its ends the junction is not consistent with the germline gene, which may arise from a read error. This chain uses TRBV4-3 with TRBJ2-5, with D perhaps TRBD2 (6 bases). The CDR3 totals 11 residues. Germline assignment: CDR1 LGHNA and CDR2 YSLEER. The CDR3 sequence: CASSQDLAGSF. The DNA for the CDR3 is TGCGCCAGCAGCCAAGACTTGGCGGGGTCCTTC.

This clonotype was detected a few times. The gene calls are TRBV6-5 and TRBJ2-1; 7 bases map to TRBD2. Trimming removed 2 bases from V and 2 bases from J; junction bases left unmatched: 0. CDR1 is MNHEY and CDR2 is SVGAGI in the germline V gene. The CDR3 length is 14 residues. The CDR3 DNA follows: TGTGCCAGCAGTTACGCGGGGGCCTACAATGAGCAGTTCTTC. Amino acid sequence: CASSYAGAYNEQFF.

Written as DNA, the CDR3 is TGTGCCAGCAGCGCAGACAGGGGCGGTGACACTGAAGCTTTCTTT. Its translation: CASSADRGGDTEAFF. The V call is TRBV7-9, the J call TRBJ1-1; 8 bases fit TRBD1. This CDR3 contains 15 residues. J lost 3 bases, V lost 5 bases, and 8 bases had no gene match. CDR1 is SEHNR and CDR2 is FQNEAQ in the germline V gene (reference sequence).

This clonotype was recorded once. V gene TRBV7-3 combines with J gene TRBJ2-5, with TRBD2 matching 9 bases. This CDR3 is 19 amino acids long. Germline V CDR1 and CDR2: SGHTA, FQGTGA. Losses at the gene ends were 0 bases for V and 4 bases for J; bases not matched to a gene: 15. DNA for the CDR3: TGTGCCAGCAGCTTAACGTATTCCAGCGGGGGGAACCAGAGAGAGACCCAGTACTTC. This translates into CASSLTYSSGGNQRETQYF.

This clonotype was observed a handful of times. The chain uses TRBV24-1 and TRBJ1-1; D uncertain. Germline values: CDR1 KGHDR, CDR2 SFDVKD. CDR3 length: 15 amino acids. V shed 4 bases and J shed 5 bases, with 16 bases lying between them. CDR3: CATSETGLGRTEAFF. The CDR3 DNA reads TGTGCCACCAGTGAGACCGGGCTGGGTAGGACTGAAGCTTTCTTT.

In this sample, this clonotype turned up a few times. The genes are TRBV11-3 and TRBJ2-5; D not resolved. The CDR3 has 13 amino acids. CDR1 is SGHNT, CDR2 YENEEA, per germline. V was trimmed by 3 bases and J by 5 bases, leaving 10 bases between them. Here the CDR3 reads CASSLNSGETQYF. The DNA of the CDR3 is TGTGCCAGCAGCTTGAACAGTGGGGAGACCCAGTACTTC.

This clonotype was detected only a few times. This chain joins TRBV20-1 and TRBJ1-1; D is possibly TRBD1 (6 bases). The CDR3 runs 13 residues. Per germline, CDR1 DFQATT and CDR2 SNEGSKA (reference sequence). Trimming removed 6 bases at V and 4 bases at J, with 15 bases between. CDR3 coding DNA: TGCAGTGCCCTTGGGGGGCAGGGCACTGAAGCTTTCTTT. This gives the protein CSALGGQGTEAFF.

In its sample, this clonotype was seen a few times. The chain joins TRBV6-2 or TRBV6-3 to TRBJ2-1; D not certain. CDR3 length equals 13 residues. The germline CDR1 and CDR2 sequences are MNHEY and SVGEGT. V lost 2 bases and J lost 8, with 10 bases in between. CDR3 region: CASSYGSIDEQFF. In nucleotides, the CDR3 is TGTGCCAGCAGTTACGGTAGTATCGATGAGCAGTTCTTC.

This clonotype was observed a handful of times. The rearrangement uses TRBV11-2 and TRBJ2-5; no reliable D call. The ends were cut back, 5 bases at V and 0 bases at J, with 10 bases in the middle. In germline, CDR1 is SGHAT, CDR2 FQNNGV. The CDR3 totals 14 residues. The CDR3 DNA sequence: TGTGCCAGCAGCCTCGGAATGTACCAAGAGACCCAGTACTTC. This translates into CASSLGMYQETQYF.

The sample holds a few counts of this clonotype. The chain recombines TRBV6-5 with TRBJ2-7; the D is unclear. V lost 0 bases and J 2 bases, leaving 14 bases between the germline ends. This CDR3 comprises 16 residues. Looked up from germline, CDR1 is MNHEY and CDR2 is SVGAGI. In DNA form, the CDR3 reads TGTGCCAGCAGTTACTCGAGGCTCCTGGCCCCCTACGAGCAGTACTTC. Its translation: CASSYSRLLAPYEQYF.

This clonotype was found a few times. This chain links TRBV5-1 with TRBJ2-2; weak D call: TRBD1 (6 bases). Trimming removed 4 bases at V and 6 bases at J, with 25 bases between. This CDR3 spans 18 amino acids. CDR1 and CDR2 (germline): SGHRS, YFSETQ. This chain's CDR3 is CASSRKVGSGVSAGELFF. The CDR3 DNA reads as TGCGCCAGCAGCAGGAAGGTCGGTTCAGGGGTGAGCGCCGGGGAGCTGTTTTTT.

This clonotype was seen at least ten times. This chain uses TRBV29-1 with TRBJ2-5; D might be TRBD1 (6 bases). Trimming took off 6 bases at V and 7 bases at J, with 18 bases between the two ends. The CDR3 is 13 amino acids. Germline lookup yields CDR1 SQVTM and CDR2 ANQGSEA. CDR3 bases: TGCAGCGTCCGTCAACAGGGTCTGGTGACCCAGTACTTC. Translated, it gives CSVRQQGLVTQYF.

This clonotype was seen many times. CDR3 DNA: TGTGCCAGCAGCCAACGCCCTCAGGGGATTGGGGGCACAGATACGCAGTATTTT. Translated: CASSQRPQGIGGTDTQYF. The chain combines TRBV7-2 with TRBJ2-3; tentatively, D is TRBD1 (6 bases). CDR1 and CDR2 (germline): SGHTA, FQGNSA. V was pared by 5 bases and J by 1 base, with 22 bases between. The CDR3 runs 18 residues.

This clonotype was seen a few times. DNA for the CDR3: TGTGCCAGCAGTAAGACAGGGAGTTATGGCTACACCTTC. Amino acids: CASSKTGSYGYTF. The genes are TRBV12-3 or TRBV12-4 and TRBJ1-2; 7 nucleotides match TRBD1. This CDR3 is built from 13 residues. Losses at the gene ends were 5 bases for V and 5 bases for J; bases not matched to a gene: 5.

This clonotype occurred many times. The V and J genes are TRBV28 and TRBJ2-5; 9 bases agree with TRBD1. This CDR3 spans 16 amino acids. Trimming took 5 bases from V and 8 from J; bases not matched to a gene: 15. Germline CDR1 reads MDHEN; CDR2 reads SYDVKM. CDR3 bases: TGTGCCAGCAGTCCTGGGACAGGGAGGTACGGGGCCACCCAGTACTTC. It codes for CASSPGTGRYGATQYF.

V and J are TRBV6-5 and TRBJ1-2, with D perhaps matching TRBD1 (6 bases). V lost 6 bases, J lost 7 bases, and 15 bases lay in between. Looked up from germline, CDR1 is MNHEY and CDR2 is SVGAGI. The CDR3 spans 13 residues. The chain's CDR3 is CASRPRGNAGYTF. The CDR3 coding sequence is TGTGCCAGCAGGCCCAGGGGAAATGCTGGCTACACCTTC.

This clonotype was counted between two and nine times. This chain connects TRBV29-1 to TRBJ2-3, with 11 bases lining up with TRBD2. The CDR3 loop spans 15 amino acids. CDR1 is SQVTM, CDR2 ANQGSEA, per germline. V lost 7 bases and J lost 6; bases outside the gene matches: 12. CDR3 sequence: CSAAGFSGGADTQYF. CDR3 in DNA: TGCAGCGCCGCGGGTTTTAGCGGGGGGGCCGATACGCAGTATTTT.

The chain combines TRBV7-2 with TRBJ2-5; 9 positions match TRBD1. The ends lost 1 base at V and 2 bases at J; junction bases unmatched: 5. Per germline, CDR1 SGHTA and CDR2 FQGNSA. The CDR3 is 16 residues long. CDR3: CASSLGTTGGQETQYF. In DNA form, the CDR3 reads TGTGCCAGCAGCTTAGGGACGACAGGGGGGCAAGAGACCCAGTACTTC. Looking up the rest from reference TRBV7-2 and TRBJ2-5 gives the full variable domain: GAGVSQSPSNKVTEKGKDVELRCDPISGHTALYWYRQSLGQGLEFLIYFQGNSAPDKSGLPSDRFSAERTGGSVSTLTIQRTQQEDSAVYLCASSLGTTGGQETQYFGPGTRLLVL.

The chain employs TRBV7-2 and TRBJ2-5, with TRBD2 identical over 8 bases. Losses at the gene ends were 3 bases for V and 2 bases for J; bases not matched to a gene: 8. This CDR3 has 16 amino acids. Germline V CDR1 and CDR2: SGHTA, FQGNSA. CDR3 sequence (DNA): TGTGCCAGCAGCTTTTCATTCCGCGGGGGGCAAGAGACCCAGTACTTC. Its translation is CASSFSFRGGQETQYF.

This clonotype appeared a few times. The chain couples TRBV5-1 to TRBJ2-1; tentatively, D is TRBD1 (5 bases). The germline CDR1 and CDR2 sequences are SGHRS and YFSETQ. Trimming stripped 4 bases from V and 8 bases from J, with 19 bases between. This CDR3 has 15 residues. The CDR3 coding sequence is TGCGCCAGCAGCCCCTCGTTGGGGCCACGACATGAGCAGTTCTTC. Encoded protein: CASSPSLGPRHEQFF.

This clonotype was recorded a few times. V is TRBV15 and J is TRBJ2-1; D gene ambiguous. The CDR3 is made up of 16 amino acids. V was pared by 5 bases and J by 6 bases, with 20 bases between. The germline V gene has CDR1 LNHNV and CDR2 YYDKDF (reference sequence). This CDR3 reads CATSAEDRRGFNEQFF. The CDR3 DNA reads as TGTGCCACCAGCGCTGAGGATAGGAGAGGATTCAATGAGCAGTTCTTC.